These 21 T cell receptor beta chains were all obtained from the same sample, sequenced in a study of vaccination effects on CD4 cells after COVID-19. Profiled with immunoSEQ multiplex PCR; TCRdb holds only in-frame clones, not every one. Counted here are under 20,000 clones, around 76% occurring once; the ten biggest clones make up roughly 15%. Their specific antigens are unknown. Before sequencing, viral peptide pools were used by the ViraFEST assay to expand antigen-specific CD4+ T cells. Between days 9 and 11 of culture, CD4+ T cells were separated out. Between March and December 2020, the person had a SARS-CoV-2 infection that PCR confirmed. The material was CD4+ T cells from PBMCs cultured with SARS-CoV-2 spike peptides, obtained before COVID-19 vaccination. The receptor set was obtained from a human donor who had a prior SARS-CoV-2 infection.

V usage is TRBV4-1 and J usage is TRBJ1-2; TRBD1 matches at 12 bases. Germline-derived CDR1 and CDR2 are MGHRA and YSYEKL. CDR3 length equals 15 residues. The junction had 2 bases not matched to a gene; V was cut back by 2 bases and J by 4 bases. In DNA, the CDR3 is TGCGCCAGCAGCCAATTGGGACAGGGGGCCTATGGCTACACCTTC. This translates into CASSQLGQGAYGYTF.

The chain combines TRBV7-9 with TRBJ1-4; no clear D. V lost 3 bases and J lost 0, with 14 bases in between. Germline assignment: CDR1 SEHNR and CDR2 FQNEAQ (reference sequence). The CDR3 contains 17 residues. The CDR3 DNA sequence: TGTGCCAGCAGCTTGGGCGGCCCCTCTGCAACTAATGAAAAACTGTTTTTT. Residues: CASSLGGPSATNEKLFF.

By proportion, this clone is medium-sized (0.01 to 0.1%). The rearrangement joins TRBV24-1 to TRBJ2-1; the match to TRBD2 covers 8 bases. Germline lookup yields CDR1 KGHDR and CDR2 SFDVKD. V shed 4 bases, J shed 10 bases, and the junction held 11 bases outside the gene matches. The CDR3 consists of 15 residues. DNA of the CDR3: TGTGCCACCAGTGACCCGGGGGGAGCGGGAGTAGAGCAGTTCTTC. Its translation: CATSDPGGAGVEQFF.

Here the CDR3 DNA reads TGTGCCAGCAGCGCTCGGTGGGGCAGCGGGGGGGCGGGAGATACGCAGTATTTT. Encoded protein: CASSARWGSGGAGDTQYF. This chain joins TRBV9 and TRBJ2-3; 10 bases align to TRBD2. The CDR3 has 18 amino acids. Germline values: CDR1 SGDLS, CDR2 YYNGEE. The junction had 15 bases not matched to a gene; V was cut back by 3 bases and J by 5 bases.

This chain joins TRBV5-1 and TRBJ2-3; D call uncertain. This CDR3 has 14 amino acids. CDR1 is SGHRS, CDR2 YFSETQ, per germline. V shed 1 base and J shed 0 bases, with 6 bases lying between them. The CDR3 DNA reads as TGCGCCAGCAGCTTGCCAGCTAGCACAGATACGCAGTATTTT. Translated: CASSLPASTDTQYF. Based on the CDR3 plus reference TRBV5-1 and TRBJ2-3, the full variable domain is KAGVTQTPRYLIKTRGQQVTLSCSPISGHRSVSWYQQTPGQGLQFLFEYFSETQRNKGNFPGRFSGRQFSNSRSEMNVSTLELGDSALYLCASSLPASTDTQYFGPGTRLTVL.

The chain employs TRBV4-1 and TRBJ1-2; D is possibly TRBD1 (5 bases). Trimming left V 4 bases short and J 2 bases short, with 14 bases between. This CDR3 comprises 15 residues. Germline-derived CDR1 and CDR2 are MGHRA and YSYEKL. In nucleotides, the CDR3 is TGCGCCAGCAGCCGAGAGACAAGACAGAACTATGGCTACACCTTC. The encoded protein is CASSRETRQNYGYTF.

This chain uses TRBV23-1 with TRBJ1-4, with a tentative D call TRBD1 (6 bases). TRBV23-1 counts as an open reading frame of uncertain function. V shed 0 bases and J shed 8 bases, with 13 bases lying between them. This CDR3 is built from 15 residues. CDR3 DNA: TGCGCCAGCAGTCAATCAGGGGGAATTTACGAAAAACTGTTTTTT. Translated, it gives CASSQSGGIYEKLFF.

The chain couples TRBV7-9 to TRBJ1-2; D not certain. The CDR3 has 15 amino acids. Deletions cut 3 bases from V and 0 bases from J, with 11 bases between. Germline V gene data show CDR1 as SEHNR and CDR2 as FQNEAQ (reference sequence). CDR3 sequence: CASSLSLGTNYGYTF. The DNA for the CDR3 is TGTGCCAGCAGCTTGAGTTTAGGAACTAACTATGGCTACACCTTC. Full variable domain (missing parts from reference TRBV7-9 and TRBJ1-2): DTGVSQNPRHKITKRGQNVTFRCDPISEHNRLYWYRQTLGQGPEFLTYFQNEAQLEKSRLLSDRFSAERPKGSFSTLEIQRTEQGDSAMYLCASSLSLGTNYGYTFGSGTRLTVV.

The rearrangement joins TRBV5-6 to TRBJ1-1, with unresolved D. Trimming took off 3 bases at V and 0 bases at J, with 15 bases between the two ends. Germline V gene lookup returns CDR1 SGHDT and CDR2 YYEEEE. The CDR3 is 16 residues long. Written as DNA, the CDR3 is TGTGCCAGCAGCTCGAACGCAGGAACCATGAACACTGAAGCTTTCTTT. Its translation is CASSSNAGTMNTEAFF.

This clone has more than one count but fewer than ten. The CDR3 nucleotides are TGTGCCAGCAGTTTTTCGCGGACAAACTACGAGCAGTACTTC. Its translation is CASSFSRTNYEQYF. The chain couples TRBV28 to TRBJ2-7; D perhaps matches TRBD1 (5 bases). Germline CDR1 MDHEN, CDR2 SYDVKM. Trimming took off 3 bases at V and 3 bases at J, with 12 bases between the two ends. This CDR3 spans 14 amino acids.

V is TRBV5-6 and J is TRBJ1-4, with D perhaps matching TRBD1 (5 bases). This CDR3 is 14 amino acids long. The germline V gene encodes CDR1 SGHDT and CDR2 YYEEEE. Trimming pared 0 bases from V and 5 bases from J, leaving 8 bases between. Written as DNA, the CDR3 is TGTGCCAGCAGCTTGGGACAGCCAAATGAAAAACTGTTTTTT. Translation gives CASSLGQPNEKLFF.

The chain combines TRBV5-6 with TRBJ1-1; D not certain. Germline values: CDR1 SGHDT, CDR2 YYEEEE. The CDR3 contains 15 residues. The ends were cut back, 2 bases at V and 1 base at J, with 12 bases in the middle. CDR3 amino acids: CASSFGPKANTEAFF. The CDR3 bases are TGTGCCAGCAGCTTCGGGCCCAAGGCGAACACTGAAGCTTTCTTT. Variable domain in full (rest from reference TRBV5-6 and TRBJ1-1): DAGVTQSPTHLIKTRGQQVTLRCSPKSGHDTVSWYQQALGQGPQFIFQYYEEEERQRGNFPDRFSGHQFPNYSSELNVNALLLGDSALYLCASSFGPKANTEAFFGQGTRLTVV.

The CDR3: CASIKQLDGSYNEQFF. The CDR3 nucleotides are TGTGCCAGCATCAAACAGCTCGATGGCTCCTACAATGAGCAGTTCTTC. The chain links TRBV7-8 to TRBJ2-1; D not certain. Trimming left V 7 bases short and J 0 bases short, with 16 bases between. This CDR3 contains 16 residues. Germline CDR1 and CDR2: SGHVS and FQNEAQ.

The chain employs TRBV5-6 and TRBJ2-5; 15 nucleotides align to TRBD2. Trimming cost V 4 bases and J 2 bases; bases outside gene matches: 6. Germline V gene data show CDR1 as SGHDT and CDR2 as YYEEEE. This CDR3 is 17 amino acids long. This CDR3 reads CASSHGLAGGPQETQYF. In nucleotides, the CDR3 is TGTGCCAGCAGCCATGGACTAGCGGGAGGGCCTCAAGAGACCCAGTACTTC.

The J gene is TRBJ2-3, the V gene TRBV5-1; tentatively, D is TRBD1 (6 bases). The CDR3 contains 14 residues. V was cut by 4 bases and J by 2 bases, with 11 bases left in between. Germline lookup yields CDR1 SGHRS and CDR2 YFSETQ. CDR3 sequence (DNA): TGCGCCAGCAGCCGACCAGGGGACACAGATACGCAGTATTTT. Its translation is CASSRPGDTDTQYF.

This chain joins TRBV27 and TRBJ2-5; 7 bases agree with TRBD2. This CDR3 has 18 residues. The V segment lost 6 bases and the J segment 5 bases; nucleotides outside the gene matches: 21. Germline assignment: CDR1 MNHEY and CDR2 SMNVEV (reference sequence). CDR3 protein: CASRPRILLATSRETQYF. DNA for the CDR3: TGTGCCAGCAGGCCGAGAATCCTACTAGCGACCAGCCGCGAGACCCAGTACTTC.

This chain connects TRBV5-1 to TRBJ2-7; D call uncertain. Between the trimmed V and J ends, which lost 5 bases and 0 bases, there was a span of 21 bases. Germline V gene data show CDR1 as SGHRS and CDR2 as YFSETQ. This CDR3 has 17 amino acids. This CDR3 reads CASSYGPFTSSSYEQYF. As DNA, the CDR3 is TGCGCCAGCAGTTACGGGCCTTTCACTTCGAGCTCCTACGAGCAGTACTTC.

This chain uses TRBV5-1 with TRBJ1-1; D is ambiguous. Germline CDR1 reads SGHRS; CDR2 reads YFSETQ. Trimming pared 0 bases from V and 5 bases from J, leaving 11 bases between. The CDR3 has 14 residues. The CDR3 sequence is CASSLVQRATEAFF. The CDR3 DNA is TGCGCCAGCAGCTTGGTTCAGCGGGCTACTGAAGCTTTCTTT. Complete variable domain (other parts from reference TRBV5-1 and TRBJ1-1): KAGVTQTPRYLIKTRGQQVTLSCSPISGHRSVSWYQQTPGQGLQFLFEYFSETQRNKGNFPGRFSGRQFSNSRSEMNVSTLELGDSALYLCASSLVQRATEAFFGQGTRLTVV.

The chain carries TRBV5-1 and TRBJ2-4, with D unclear. Trimming cost V 0 bases and J 2 bases, with 6 bases left between them. CDR3 size: 14 residues. Germline values: CDR1 SGHRS, CDR2 YFSETQ. DNA for the CDR3: TGCGCCAGCAGCTTGGTAGGGACCAAAAACATTCAGTACTTC. Its translation is CASSLVGTKNIQYF.

The chain combines TRBV7-8 with TRBJ1-1; 7 nucleotides match TRBD1. Germline CDR1 reads SGHVS; CDR2 reads FQNEAQ. This CDR3 spans 17 amino acids. V was pared by 3 bases and J by 1 base, with 11 bases of the junction left unmatched. CDR3 DNA sequence: TGTGCCAGCAGCTTCCCCCGGGGAGGGGGCAGGAACACTGAAGCTTTCTTT. Translation gives CASSFPRGGGRNTEAFF.

The chain links TRBV12-5 to TRBJ1-1, with a tentative D call TRBD1 (5 bases). CDR1 and CDR2 (germline): LGHNT, FRNRAP. This CDR3 comprises 16 residues. Trimming took off 2 bases at V and 1 base at J, with 14 bases between the two ends. As DNA, the CDR3 is TGTGCTAGTGGTTTGTACCGGGACCCGAAGAACACTGAAGCTTTCTTT. This codes for CASGLYRDPKNTEAFF.